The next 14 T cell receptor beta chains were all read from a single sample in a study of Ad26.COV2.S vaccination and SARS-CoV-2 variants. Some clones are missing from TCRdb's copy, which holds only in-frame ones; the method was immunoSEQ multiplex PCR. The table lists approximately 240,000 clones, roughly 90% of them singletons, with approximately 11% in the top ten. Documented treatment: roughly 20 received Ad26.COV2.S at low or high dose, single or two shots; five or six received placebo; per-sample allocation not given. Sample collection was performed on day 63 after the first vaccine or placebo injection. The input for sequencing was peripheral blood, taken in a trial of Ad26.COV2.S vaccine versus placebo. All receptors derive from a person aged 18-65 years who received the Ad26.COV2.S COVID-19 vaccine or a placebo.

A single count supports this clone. The CDR3 DNA follows: TGTGCCAGTAGTAGAGGACAGGGCGGTGAAAAACTGTTTTTT. This encodes CASSRGQGGEKLFF. The genes are TRBV19 and TRBJ1-4; 8 positions match TRBD1. The germline gives CDR1 LNHDA, CDR2 SQIVND (reference sequence). The CDR3 is made up of 14 amino acids. V trimming: 4 bases; J trimming: 7 bases; junction bases outside the gene matches: 5.

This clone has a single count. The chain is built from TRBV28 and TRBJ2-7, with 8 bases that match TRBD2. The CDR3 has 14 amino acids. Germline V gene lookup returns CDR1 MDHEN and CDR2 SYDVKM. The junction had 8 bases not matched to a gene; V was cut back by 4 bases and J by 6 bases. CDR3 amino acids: CASSYRGGLSEQYF. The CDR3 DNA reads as TGTGCCAGCAGTTATCGGGGGGGCCTAAGCGAGCAGTACTTC.

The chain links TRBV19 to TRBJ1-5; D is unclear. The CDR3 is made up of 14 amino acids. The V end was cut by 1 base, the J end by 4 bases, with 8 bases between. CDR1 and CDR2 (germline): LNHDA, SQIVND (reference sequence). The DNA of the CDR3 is TGTGCCAGTAGTATAGGGCAGGAGAATCAGCCCCAGCATTTT. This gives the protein CASSIGQENQPQHF.

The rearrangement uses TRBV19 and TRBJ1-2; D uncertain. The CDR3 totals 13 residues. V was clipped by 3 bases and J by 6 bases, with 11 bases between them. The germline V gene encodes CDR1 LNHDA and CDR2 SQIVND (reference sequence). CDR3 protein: CASSITGSDGYTF. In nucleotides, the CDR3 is TGTGCCAGTAGTATTACCGGGTCCGATGGCTACACCTTC.

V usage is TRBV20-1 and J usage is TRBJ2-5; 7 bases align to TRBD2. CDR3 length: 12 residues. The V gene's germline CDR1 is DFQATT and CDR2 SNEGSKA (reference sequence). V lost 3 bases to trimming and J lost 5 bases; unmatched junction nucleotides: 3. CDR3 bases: TGCAGTGCTAGTAAGGGAGGGGAGACCCAGTACTTC. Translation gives CSASKGGETQYF.

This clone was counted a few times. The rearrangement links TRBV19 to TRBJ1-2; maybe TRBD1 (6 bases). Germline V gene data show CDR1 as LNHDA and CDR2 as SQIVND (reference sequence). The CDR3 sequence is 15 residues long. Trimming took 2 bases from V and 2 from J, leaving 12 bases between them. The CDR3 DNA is TGTGCCAGTAGTATACAACAGGGTGAGAACTATGGCTACACCTTC. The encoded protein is CASSIQQGENYGYTF. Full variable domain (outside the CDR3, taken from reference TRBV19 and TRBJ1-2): DGGITQSPKYLFRKEGQNVTLSCEQNLNHDAMYWYRQDPGQGLRLIYYSQIVNDFQKGDIAEGYSVSREKKESFPLTVTSAQKNPTAFYLCASSIQQGENYGYTFGSGTRLTVV.

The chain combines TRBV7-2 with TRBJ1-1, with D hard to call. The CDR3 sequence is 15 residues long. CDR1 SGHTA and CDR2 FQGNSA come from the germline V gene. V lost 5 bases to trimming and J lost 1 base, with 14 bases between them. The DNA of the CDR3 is TGTGCCAGCAGCAGAGATGGACGGACGAACACTGAAGCTTTCTTT. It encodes CASSRDGRTNTEAFF.

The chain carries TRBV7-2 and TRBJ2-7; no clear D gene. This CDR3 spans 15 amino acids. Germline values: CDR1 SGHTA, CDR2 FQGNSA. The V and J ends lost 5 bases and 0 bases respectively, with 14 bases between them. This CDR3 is CASSRVRTSSYEQYF. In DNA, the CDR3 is TGTGCCAGCAGCCGCGTTAGGACCAGCTCCTACGAGCAGTACTTC.

The CDR3 here is CASSQTPISGANVLTF. CDR3 DNA sequence: TGTGCCAGCAGCCAAACACCGATCTCTGGGGCCAACGTCCTGACTTTC. The chain links TRBV3-1 (or the pseudogene TRBV3-2) to TRBJ2-6; no definite D call. V dropped 2 bases and J dropped 0 bases, with 8 bases sitting between them. Germline V gene lookup returns CDR1 LGHDT and CDR2 YNNKEL (reference sequence). The CDR3 has 16 amino acids.

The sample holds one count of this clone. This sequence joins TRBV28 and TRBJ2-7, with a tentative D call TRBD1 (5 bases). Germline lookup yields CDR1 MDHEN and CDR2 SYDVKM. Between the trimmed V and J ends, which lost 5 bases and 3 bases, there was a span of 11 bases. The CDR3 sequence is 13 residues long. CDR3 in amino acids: CASSVRVVYEQYF. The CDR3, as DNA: TGTGCCAGCAGTGTCAGGGTTGTCTACGAGCAGTACTTC.

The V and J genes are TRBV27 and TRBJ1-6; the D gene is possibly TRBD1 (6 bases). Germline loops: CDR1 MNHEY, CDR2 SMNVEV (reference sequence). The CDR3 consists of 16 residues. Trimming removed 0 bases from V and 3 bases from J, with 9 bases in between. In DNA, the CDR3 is TGTGCCAGCAGTTTATCGGGGGGCCGCTATAATTCACCCCTCCACTTT. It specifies CASSLSGGRYNSPLHF.

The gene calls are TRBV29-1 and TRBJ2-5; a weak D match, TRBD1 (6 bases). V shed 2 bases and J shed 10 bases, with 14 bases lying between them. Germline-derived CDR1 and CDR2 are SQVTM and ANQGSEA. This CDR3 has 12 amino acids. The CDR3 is CSVEQQGLVQYF. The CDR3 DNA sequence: TGCAGCGTTGAACAACAGGGTCTCGTCCAGTACTTC.

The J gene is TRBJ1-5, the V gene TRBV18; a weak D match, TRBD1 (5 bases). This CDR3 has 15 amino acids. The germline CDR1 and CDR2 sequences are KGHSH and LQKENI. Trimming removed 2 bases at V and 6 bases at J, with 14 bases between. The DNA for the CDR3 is TGTGCCAGCTCACCATCGGGGGACCCGGGTCAGCCCCAGCATTTT. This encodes CASSPSGDPGQPQHF.

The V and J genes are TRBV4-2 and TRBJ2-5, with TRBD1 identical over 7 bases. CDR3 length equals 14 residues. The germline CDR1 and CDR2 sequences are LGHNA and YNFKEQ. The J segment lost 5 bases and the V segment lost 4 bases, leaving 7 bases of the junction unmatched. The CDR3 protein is CASSPGQVGETQYF. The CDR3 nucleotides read TGTGCCAGCAGCCCCGGACAGGTCGGGGAGACCCAGTACTTC.